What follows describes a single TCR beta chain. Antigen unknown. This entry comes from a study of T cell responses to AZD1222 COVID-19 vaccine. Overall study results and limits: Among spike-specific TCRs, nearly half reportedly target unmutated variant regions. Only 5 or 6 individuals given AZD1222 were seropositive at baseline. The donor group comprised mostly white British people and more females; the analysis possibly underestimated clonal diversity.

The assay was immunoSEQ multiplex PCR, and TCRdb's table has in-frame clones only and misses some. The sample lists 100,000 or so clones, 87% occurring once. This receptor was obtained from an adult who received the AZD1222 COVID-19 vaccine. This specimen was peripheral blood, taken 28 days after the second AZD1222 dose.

Here the CDR3 DNA reads TGTGCCAGCAGCTTAGTAGCAGGGTATGTAAATCAGCCCCAGCATTTT. It yields the protein CASSLVAGYVNQPQHF. The rearrangement uses TRBV7-2 and TRBJ1-5; D perhaps matches TRBD1 (5 bases). Trimming shortened V by 1 base and J by 4 bases, and 14 bases separated the two germline ends. Germline CDR1 is SGHTA and CDR2 is FQGNSA. The length of the CDR3 is 16 residues.